This passage covers 9 T cell receptor beta chains from one sample sequenced in a study of cytomegalovirus exposure and HLA in healthy donors. It was with 60 Vbeta and 13 Jbeta primers that the PCR ran. Some clones are missing from TCRdb's copy, which holds only in-frame ones; the method was immunoSEQ multiplex PCR. The sample lists 200,000 to 250,000 clones, around 73% occurring once. Sequenced: PBMCs. The receptors here all came from a male donor in good health and CMV-seronegative.

This chain connects TRBV5-1 to TRBJ2-2, with 8 nucleotides matching TRBD2. The ends lost 7 bases at V and 6 bases at J; junction bases unmatched: 8. There are 14 residues in the CDR3. Per the germline V gene, CDR1 is SGHRS and CDR2 is YFSETQ. DNA for the CDR3: TGCGCCAGCCGGGGGGGGATGGCGTCCGGGGAGCTGTTTTTT. This sequence encodes CASRGGMASGELFF.

This sequence joins TRBV7-8 and TRBJ1-5; TRBD1 might be the D (6 bases). There are 16 residues in the CDR3. The germline CDR1 and CDR2 sequences are SGHVS and FQNEAQ. Trimming left V 3 bases short and J 4 bases short, with 16 bases between. For the CDR3, the DNA is TGTGCCAGCAGCTTCGTAACAGGGAAGGGAAATCAGCCCCAGCATTTT. Translating gives CASSFVTGKGNQPQHF.

The chain has TRBV19 and TRBJ2-5, with unresolved D. V was shortened by 3 bases and J by 5 bases, with 10 bases between the two germline ends. The CDR3 spans 13 residues. Germline assignment: CDR1 LNHDA and CDR2 SQIVND (reference sequence). The CDR3 spells CASSMYLRETQYF. Written as DNA, the CDR3 is TGTGCCAGTAGTATGTATCTGCGGGAGACCCAGTACTTC.

The genes are TRBV5-3 and TRBJ2-1; TRBD2 matches 12 bases. TRBV5-3 is treated as an ORF (open reading frame) with a function not yet certain. The trim removed 4 bases at V and 4 bases at J, leaving 3 bases unmatched. CDR3 length equals 15 residues. Here the CDR3 reads CARSLGTSGYNEQFF. The CDR3 DNA follows: TGTGCCAGAAGCCTCGGGACTAGCGGGTACAATGAGCAGTTCTTC.

This clone was counted a few times. The same CDR3 can be traced to other DNA sequences in this sample. J is TRBJ2-2 and V is TRBV28; a possible D gene is TRBD1 (8 bases). In germline, CDR1 is MDHEN, CDR2 SYDVKM. CDR3 length: 13 residues. The CDR3 loop is CAGGTGQTGELFF. CDR3 bases: TGTGCGGGGGGGACAGGACAAACCGGGGAGCTGTTTTTT.

This rearrangement joins TRBV5-5 to TRBJ2-7, with D possibly being TRBD1 (5 bases). The V and J ends lost 3 bases and 5 bases respectively, with 12 bases between them. Germline lookup yields CDR1 SGHKS and CDR2 YYEKEE (reference sequence). The CDR3 totals 13 residues. This CDR3 is CASSWVLGDEQYF. In DNA, the CDR3 is TGTGCCAGCAGCTGGGTCCTAGGGGACGAGCAGTACTTC.

This chain uses TRBV28 with TRBJ1-1; 8 nucleotides align to TRBD1. Germline CDR1 is MDHEN and CDR2 is SYDVKM. The CDR3 spans 15 residues. V lost 5 bases, J lost 6 bases, and 11 bases stayed unmatched. The CDR3 loop is CASSTRQGKHPEAFF. CDR3 bases: TGTGCCAGCAGTACGAGACAGGGGAAGCATCCTGAAGCTTTCTTT.

The chain links TRBV7-3 to TRBJ2-1; TRBD2 is a possible D gene (6 bases). This CDR3 has 12 amino acids. Germline loops: CDR1 SGHTA, CDR2 FQGTGA. Deletions cut 5 bases from V and 8 bases from J, with 10 bases between. CDR3 residues: CASSPSGDEQFF. CDR3 bases: TGTGCCAGCAGCCCCTCGGGAGATGAGCAGTTCTTC.

This sequence joins TRBV6-4 and TRBJ1-5, with 7 bases lining up with TRBD1. J gave up 3 bases and V 6 bases, and 11 bases lay outside the gene matches. This CDR3 is 16 amino acids long. The germline V gene encodes CDR1 MRHNA and CDR2 SNTAGT. The CDR3 loop reads CASREEYRGANQPQHF. The CDR3 nucleotides are TGTGCCAGCAGGGAAGAATACAGGGGCGCCAATCAGCCCCAGCATTTT.